This entry describes one T cell receptor beta chain. Germline assignment: CDR1 SGHTA and CDR2 FQGNSA. Trimming shortened V by 5 bases and J by 5 bases, and 21 bases separated the two germline ends. This CDR3 comprises 16 residues. This sample was taken from a study of blood T cell repertoires in COVID-19. Clones were read by immunoSEQ multiplex PCR, and TCRdb kept only the in-frame ones, dropping some. The sample shows about 290,000 clones, roughly 90% of them seen only once. The chain joins TRBV7-2 to TRBJ1-2; the D gene is possibly TRBD1 (5 bases). Source material: PBMCs or T cells enriched from blood (not recorded which). The sequence derives from a woman aged 35 to 49 who had recovered from COVID-19. The CDR3 here is CASSVNLGASEYGYTF. The CDR3, as DNA: TGTGCCAGCAGCGTCAACCTAGGGGCCTCGGAGTATGGCTACACCTTC.